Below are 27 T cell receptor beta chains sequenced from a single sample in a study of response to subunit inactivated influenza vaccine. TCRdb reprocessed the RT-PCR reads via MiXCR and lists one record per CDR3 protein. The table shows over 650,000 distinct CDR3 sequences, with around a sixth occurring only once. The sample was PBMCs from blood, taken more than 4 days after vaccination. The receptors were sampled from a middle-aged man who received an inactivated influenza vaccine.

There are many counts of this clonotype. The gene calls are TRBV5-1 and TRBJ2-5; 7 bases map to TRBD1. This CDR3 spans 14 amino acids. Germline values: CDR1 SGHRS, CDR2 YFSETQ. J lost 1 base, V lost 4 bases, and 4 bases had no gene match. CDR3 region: CASSTGQVQETQYF. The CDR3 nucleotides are TGCGCCAGCAGCACCGGACAGGTCCAAGAGACCCAGTACTTC.

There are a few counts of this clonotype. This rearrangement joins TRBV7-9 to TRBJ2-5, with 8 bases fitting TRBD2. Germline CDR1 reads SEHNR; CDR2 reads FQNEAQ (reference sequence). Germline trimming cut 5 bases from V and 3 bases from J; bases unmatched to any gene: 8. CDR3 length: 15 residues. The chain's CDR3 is CASSAPGLGKETQYF. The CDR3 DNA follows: TGTGCCAGCAGCGCCCCGGGACTAGGCAAAGAGACCCAGTACTTC.

The DNA of the CDR3 is TGTGCCAGCAAAGAAGGGCGGGAGTTAGAGACCCAGTACTTC. This codes for CASKEGRELETQYF. This rearrangement joins TRBV6-1 to TRBJ2-5; 7 bases match TRBD2. Germline V CDR1 and CDR2: MNHNS, SASEGT. With 7 bases clipped from V and 4 bases from J, the junction kept 9 bases outside the gene matches. The length of the CDR3 is 14 residues.

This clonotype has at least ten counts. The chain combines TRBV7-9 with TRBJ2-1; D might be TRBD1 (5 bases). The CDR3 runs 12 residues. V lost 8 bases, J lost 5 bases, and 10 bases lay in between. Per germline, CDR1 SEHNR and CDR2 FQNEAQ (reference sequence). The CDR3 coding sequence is TGTGCCAGCGGTCCAGGGAACAATGAGCAGTTCTTC. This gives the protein CASGPGNNEQFF.

CDR3 in amino acids: CASSKGLAGPAGTDTQYF. CDR3 DNA sequence: TGCGCCAGCAGCAAAGGACTAGCGGGGCCAGCGGGCACAGATACGCAGTATTTT. The V call is TRBV4-1, the J call TRBJ2-3; 12 bases map to TRBD2. V gave up 5 bases and J gave up 1 base; unmatched junction bases: 10. There are 18 residues in the CDR3. Germline assignment: CDR1 MGHRA and CDR2 YSYEKL.

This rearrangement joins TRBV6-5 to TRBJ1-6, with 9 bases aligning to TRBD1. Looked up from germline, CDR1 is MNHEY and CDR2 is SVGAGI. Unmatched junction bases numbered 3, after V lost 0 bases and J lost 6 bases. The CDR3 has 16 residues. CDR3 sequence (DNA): TGTGCCAGCAGTTACTCGGGGACAGGGCGTAATTCACCCCTCCACTTT. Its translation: CASSYSGTGRNSPLHF.

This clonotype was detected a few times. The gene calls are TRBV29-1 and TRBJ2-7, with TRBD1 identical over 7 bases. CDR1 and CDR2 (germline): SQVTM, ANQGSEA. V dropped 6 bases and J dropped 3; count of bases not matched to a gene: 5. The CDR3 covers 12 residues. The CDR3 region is CSVADRDYEQYF. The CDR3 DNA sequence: TGCAGCGTCGCCGACAGGGACTACGAGCAGTACTTC.

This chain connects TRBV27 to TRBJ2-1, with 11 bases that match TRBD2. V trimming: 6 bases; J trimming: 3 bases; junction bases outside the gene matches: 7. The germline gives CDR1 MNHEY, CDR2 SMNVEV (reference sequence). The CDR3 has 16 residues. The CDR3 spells CASSSSGRANYNEQFF. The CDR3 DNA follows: TGTGCCAGCAGCAGTAGCGGGAGGGCCAACTACAATGAGCAGTTCTTC.

The CDR3 spells CASSLMDRTGQYF. CDR3 nucleotide sequence: TGTGCCAGCAGCTTGATGGACAGAACGGGGCAGTACTTC. The chain links TRBV5-6 to TRBJ2-7; D is perhaps TRBD1 (6 bases). There are 13 residues in the CDR3. V shed 1 base and J shed 9 bases, with 14 bases lying between them. Germline assignment: CDR1 SGHDT and CDR2 YYEEEE.

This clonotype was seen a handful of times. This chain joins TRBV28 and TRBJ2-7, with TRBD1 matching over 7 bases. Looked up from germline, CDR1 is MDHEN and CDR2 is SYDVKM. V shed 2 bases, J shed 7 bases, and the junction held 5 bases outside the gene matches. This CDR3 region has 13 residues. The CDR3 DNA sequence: TGTGCCAGCAGTTTAAGGACAGGCTGGGAGCAGTACTTC. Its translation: CASSLRTGWEQYF.

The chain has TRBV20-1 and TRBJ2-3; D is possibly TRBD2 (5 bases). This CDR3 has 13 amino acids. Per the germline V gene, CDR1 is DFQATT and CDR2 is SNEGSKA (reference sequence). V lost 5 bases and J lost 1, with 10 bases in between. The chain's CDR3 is CSALSRGTDTQYF. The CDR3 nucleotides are TGCAGTGCTTTGTCGCGGGGCACAGATACGCAGTATTTT.

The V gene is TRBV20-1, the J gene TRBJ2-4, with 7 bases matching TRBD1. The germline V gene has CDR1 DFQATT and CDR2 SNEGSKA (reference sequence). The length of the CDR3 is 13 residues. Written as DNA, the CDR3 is TGCAGCGGACAGGACCCAGCCAAAAACATTCAGTACTTC. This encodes CSGQDPAKNIQYF.

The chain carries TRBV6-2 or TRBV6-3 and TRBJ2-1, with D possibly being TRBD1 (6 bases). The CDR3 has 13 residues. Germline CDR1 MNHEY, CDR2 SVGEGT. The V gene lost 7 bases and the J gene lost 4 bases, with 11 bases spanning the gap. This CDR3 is CASTWGPYNEQFF. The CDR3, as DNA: TGTGCCAGCACCTGGGGGCCTTACAATGAGCAGTTCTTC.

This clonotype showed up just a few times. CDR3 bases: TGTGCCAGCAGCCAAGATCCCACTAGAGGGGGGTTCAATGAGCAGTTCTTC. Translated, it gives CASSQDPTRGGFNEQFF. This chain connects TRBV4-2 to TRBJ2-1; D is tentatively TRBD1 or TRBD2 (6 bases each). Trimming left V 0 bases short and J 6 bases short, with 18 bases between. CDR1 and CDR2 from the germline V gene are LGHNA and YNFKEQ. The CDR3 covers 17 residues.

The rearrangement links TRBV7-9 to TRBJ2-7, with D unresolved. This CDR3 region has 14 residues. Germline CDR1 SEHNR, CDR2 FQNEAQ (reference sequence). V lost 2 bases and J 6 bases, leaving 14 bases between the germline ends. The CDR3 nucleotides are TGTGCCAGCAGCTTAAACAACAGTCCCTTCGAGCAGTACTTC. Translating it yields CASSLNNSPFEQYF.

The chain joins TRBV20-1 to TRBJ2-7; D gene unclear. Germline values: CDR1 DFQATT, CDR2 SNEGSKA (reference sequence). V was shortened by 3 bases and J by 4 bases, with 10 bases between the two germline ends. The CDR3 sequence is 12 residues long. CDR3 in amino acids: CSARIDLYEQYF. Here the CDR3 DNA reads TGCAGTGCTAGGATAGATTTGTACGAGCAGTACTTC.

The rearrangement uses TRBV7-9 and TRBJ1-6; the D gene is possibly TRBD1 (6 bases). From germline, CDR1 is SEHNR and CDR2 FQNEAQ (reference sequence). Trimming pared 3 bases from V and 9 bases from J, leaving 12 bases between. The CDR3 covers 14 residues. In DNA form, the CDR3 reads TGTGCCAGCAGCTTGGCAGGGGCCGGTTCACCCCTCCACTTT. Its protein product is CASSLAGAGSPLHF.

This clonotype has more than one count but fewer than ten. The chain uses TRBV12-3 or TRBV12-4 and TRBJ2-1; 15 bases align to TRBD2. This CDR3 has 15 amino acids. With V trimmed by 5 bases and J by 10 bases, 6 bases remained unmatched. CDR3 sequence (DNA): TGTGCCAGCAGTCTCTCCGGACTAGCGGGAGGGGAGCAGTTCTTC. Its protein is CASSLSGLAGGEQFF.

In DNA, the CDR3 is TGTGCCAGCAGCTTCCAGGGCTGGCCAGAGACCCAGTACTTC. This sequence encodes CASSFQGWPETQYF. The rearrangement links TRBV7-9 to TRBJ2-5, with D possibly matching TRBD1 (5 bases). Deletions cut 3 bases from V and 4 bases from J, with 12 bases between. Germline V gene lookup returns CDR1 SEHNR and CDR2 FQNEAQ (reference sequence). The CDR3 covers 14 residues.

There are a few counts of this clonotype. The CDR3 DNA sequence: TGCGCCAGCAGGGATCCGGGACTCCGCGGAGATACGCAGTATTTT. Translation: CASRDPGLRGDTQYF. The chain couples TRBV10-2 to TRBJ2-3; D might be TRBD2 (6 bases). Germline values: CDR1 WSHSY, CDR2 SAAADI. This CDR3 is 15 amino acids long. Deletions cut 6 bases from V and 5 bases from J, with 18 bases between.

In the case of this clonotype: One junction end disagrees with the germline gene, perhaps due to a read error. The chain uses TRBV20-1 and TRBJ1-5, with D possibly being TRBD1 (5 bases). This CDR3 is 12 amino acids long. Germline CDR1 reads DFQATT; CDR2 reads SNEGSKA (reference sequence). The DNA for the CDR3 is TGCAGTGCTAGAGAAGGGGCCCTCCCCCGGCATTTT. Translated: CSAREGALPRHF.

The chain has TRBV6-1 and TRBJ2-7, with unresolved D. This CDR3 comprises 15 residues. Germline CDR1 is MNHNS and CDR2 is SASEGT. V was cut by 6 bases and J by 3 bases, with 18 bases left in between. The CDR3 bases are TGTGCCAGCAGCCTTGAAAATATGGGCAACTACGAGCAGTACTTC. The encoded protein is CASSLENMGNYEQYF.

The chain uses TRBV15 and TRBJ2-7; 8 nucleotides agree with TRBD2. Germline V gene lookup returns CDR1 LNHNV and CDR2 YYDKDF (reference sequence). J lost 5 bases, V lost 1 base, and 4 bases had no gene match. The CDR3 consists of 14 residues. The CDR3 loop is CATSRVAGYHEQYF. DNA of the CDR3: TGTGCCACCAGCAGAGTAGCGGGATATCACGAGCAGTACTTC.

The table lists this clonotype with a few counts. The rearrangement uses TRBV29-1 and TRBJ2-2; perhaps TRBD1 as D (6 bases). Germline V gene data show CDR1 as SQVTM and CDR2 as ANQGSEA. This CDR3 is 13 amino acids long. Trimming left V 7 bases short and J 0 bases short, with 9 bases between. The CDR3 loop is CSADRANTGELFF. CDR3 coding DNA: TGCAGCGCGGACAGAGCGAACACCGGGGAGCTGTTTTTT.

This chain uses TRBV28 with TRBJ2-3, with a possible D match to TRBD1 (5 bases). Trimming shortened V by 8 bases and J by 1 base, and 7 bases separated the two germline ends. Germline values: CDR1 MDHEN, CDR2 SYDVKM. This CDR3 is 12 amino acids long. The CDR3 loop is CASLTGTDTQYF. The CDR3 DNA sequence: TGTGCCAGCCTGACAGGCACAGATACGCAGTATTTT.

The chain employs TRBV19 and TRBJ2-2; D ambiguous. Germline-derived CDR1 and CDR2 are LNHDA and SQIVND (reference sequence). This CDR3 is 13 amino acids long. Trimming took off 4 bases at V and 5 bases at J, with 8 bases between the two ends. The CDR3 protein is CASSNQITGELFF. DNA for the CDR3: TGTGCCAGTAGTAACCAGATAACCGGGGAGCTGTTTTTT.

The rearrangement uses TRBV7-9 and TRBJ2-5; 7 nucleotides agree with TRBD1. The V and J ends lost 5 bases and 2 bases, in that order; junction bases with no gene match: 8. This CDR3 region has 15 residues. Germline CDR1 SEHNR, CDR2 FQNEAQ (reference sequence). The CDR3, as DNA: TGTGCCAGCAGCCGAGACAGGGCCTTTCAAGAGACCCAGTACTTC. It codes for CASSRDRAFQETQYF.